This T cell receptor beta chain is from a study of cytomegalovirus exposure and HLA in healthy donors. Remarks on this clone: No antigen is known for it.

This table comes from immunoSEQ multiplex PCR, and its TCRdb copy is limited to in-frame clones, with some not included. This sample has a few hundred thousand clones, with approximately 88% found just once. Study-wide results and caveats: TCR beta chains numbering more than 150 were designated cytomegalovirus-associated.

With 3 bases removed from V and 8 bases from J, the gap between germline ends came to 13 bases. Germline-derived CDR1 and CDR2 are MDHEN and SYDVKM. The CDR3 has 14 amino acids. This clonotype was sampled from a young woman in good health and CMV-seropositive. The V gene is TRBV28, the J gene TRBJ1-4, with D possibly being TRBD1 (6 bases). Sequenced: PBMCs. CDR3 sequence: CASSFSGVGEKLFF. DNA of the CDR3: TGTGCCAGCAGTTTTTCAGGGGTCGGGGAAAAACTGTTTTTT.